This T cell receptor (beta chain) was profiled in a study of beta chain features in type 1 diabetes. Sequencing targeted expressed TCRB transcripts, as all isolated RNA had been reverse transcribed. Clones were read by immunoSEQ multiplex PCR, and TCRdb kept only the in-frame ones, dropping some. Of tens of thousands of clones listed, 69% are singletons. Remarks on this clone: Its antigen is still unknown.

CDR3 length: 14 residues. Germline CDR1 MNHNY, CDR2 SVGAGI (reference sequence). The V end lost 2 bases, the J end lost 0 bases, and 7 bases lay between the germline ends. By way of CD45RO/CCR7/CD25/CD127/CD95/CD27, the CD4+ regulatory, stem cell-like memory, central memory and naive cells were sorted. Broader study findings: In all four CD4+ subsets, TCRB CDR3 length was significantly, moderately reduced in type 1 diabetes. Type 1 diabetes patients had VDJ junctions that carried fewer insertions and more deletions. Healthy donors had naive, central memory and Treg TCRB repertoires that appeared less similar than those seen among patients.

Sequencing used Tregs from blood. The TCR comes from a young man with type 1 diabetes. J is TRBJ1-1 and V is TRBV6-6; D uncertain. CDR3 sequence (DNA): TGTGCCAGCAGTTACCTCTCTATGAACACTGAAGCTTTCTTT. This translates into CASSYLSMNTEAFF.